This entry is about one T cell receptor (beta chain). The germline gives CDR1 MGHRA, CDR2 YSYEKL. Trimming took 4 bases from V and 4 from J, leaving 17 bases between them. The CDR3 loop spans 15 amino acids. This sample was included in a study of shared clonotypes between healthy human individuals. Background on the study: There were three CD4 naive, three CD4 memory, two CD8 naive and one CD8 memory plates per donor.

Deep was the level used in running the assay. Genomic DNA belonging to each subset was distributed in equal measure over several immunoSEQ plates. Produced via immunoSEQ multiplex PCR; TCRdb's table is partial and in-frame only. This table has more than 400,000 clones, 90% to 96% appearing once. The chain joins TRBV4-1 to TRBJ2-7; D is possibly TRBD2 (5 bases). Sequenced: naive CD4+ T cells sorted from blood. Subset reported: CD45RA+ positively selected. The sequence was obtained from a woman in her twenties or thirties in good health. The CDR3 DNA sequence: TGCGCCAGCAGCCCAGCACCGGGGAGAACTTACGAGCAGTACTTC. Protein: CASSPAPGRTYEQYF.